This TCR beta chain was obtained from a study of T cell responses to AZD1222 COVID-19 vaccine. Study results and caveats: Reportedly, close to half of spike-specific TCRs are directed against unmutated variant regions. CD4 TCRs linked to vaccination spanned spike, dominating at 160-218 and 743-854.

On this clone itself: Antigen unknown.

TCRdb keeps only in-frame clones here, not all; method: immunoSEQ multiplex PCR. The data contain some 92,000 clones, 70% to 90% of them singletons. The germline gives CDR1 SQVTM, CDR2 ANQGSEA. Trimming cost V 4 bases and J 4 bases; bases outside gene matches: 7. The CDR3 loop spans 15 amino acids. This rearrangement joins TRBV29-1 to TRBJ2-1; 10 bases map to TRBD1. The TCR was taken from an adult in good health. The sample here was peripheral blood, taken on day 0 of AZD1222 vaccination. The CDR3 DNA follows: TGCAGCGTTGCTGAGTGGACAGGGGGTTACAATGAGCAGTTCTTC. This translates into CSVAEWTGGYNEQFF.